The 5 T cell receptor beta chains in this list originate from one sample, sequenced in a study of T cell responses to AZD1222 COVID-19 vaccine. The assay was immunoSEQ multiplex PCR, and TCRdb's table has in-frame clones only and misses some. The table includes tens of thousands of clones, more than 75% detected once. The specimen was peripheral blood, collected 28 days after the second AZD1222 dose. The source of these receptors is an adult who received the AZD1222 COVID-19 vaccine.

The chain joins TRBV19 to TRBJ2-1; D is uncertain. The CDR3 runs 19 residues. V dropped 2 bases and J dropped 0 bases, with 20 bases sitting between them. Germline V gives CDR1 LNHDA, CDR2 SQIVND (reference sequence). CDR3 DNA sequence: TGTGCCAGTAGTATAAACTCTTGGTCAGCCCAGAGCTCCTACAATGAGCAGTTCTTC. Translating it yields CASSINSWSAQSSYNEQFF.

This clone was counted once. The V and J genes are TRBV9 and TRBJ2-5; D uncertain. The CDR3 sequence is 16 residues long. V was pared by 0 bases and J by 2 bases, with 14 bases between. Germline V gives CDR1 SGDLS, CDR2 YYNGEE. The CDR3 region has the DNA TGTGCCAGCAGCGTAGTAGGGTCAGGCCCTCAAGAGACCCAGTACTTC. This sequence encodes CASSVVGSGPQETQYF.

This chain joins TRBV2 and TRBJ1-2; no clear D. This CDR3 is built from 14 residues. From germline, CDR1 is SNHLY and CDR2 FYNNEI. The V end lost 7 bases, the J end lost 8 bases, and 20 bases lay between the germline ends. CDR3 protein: CASTRLPGASGYTF. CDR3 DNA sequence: TGTGCCAGCACTCGCTTGCCGGGTGCCAGCGGCTACACCTTC.

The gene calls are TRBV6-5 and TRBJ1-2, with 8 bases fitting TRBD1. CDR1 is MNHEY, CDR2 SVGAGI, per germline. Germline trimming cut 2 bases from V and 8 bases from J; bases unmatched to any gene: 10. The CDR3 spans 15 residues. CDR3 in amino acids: CASSYDWQGAGGYTF. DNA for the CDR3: TGTGCCAGCAGTTACGATTGGCAGGGGGCGGGCGGCTACACCTTC.

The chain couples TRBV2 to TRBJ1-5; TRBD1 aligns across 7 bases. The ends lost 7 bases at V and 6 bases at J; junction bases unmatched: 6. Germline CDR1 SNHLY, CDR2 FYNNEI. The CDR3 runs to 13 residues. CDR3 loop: CASTYSGGQPQHF. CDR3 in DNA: TGTGCCAGCACGTACTCAGGGGGTCAGCCCCAGCATTTT.